This T cell receptor (beta chain) comes out of a study of post-analysis software for immune sequencing data. Study overall: Relapsing-remitting, secondary progressive and progressive-relapsing forms made up the multiple sclerosis disease courses.

Study conclusions and caveats: Normalized Chao1 diversity in multiple sclerosis patients fell significantly below that of controls. Controls showed lower frequencies than patients for roughly 5 TRBV segments, and TRBV5-6, TRBV5-1 and TRBV20-1 were among these.

This CDR3 contains 16 residues. Germline V gene lookup returns CDR1 LGHDT and CDR2 YNNKEL (reference sequence). V was clipped by 4 bases and J by 5 bases; unmatched bases: 11. TCR beta libraries were prepared from cDNA with unique molecular identifiers. cDNA molecules numbering roughly 0.5 million came from approximately 0.91 to 9.4 million T cells. MiXCR, run by TCRdb on the PCR reads, gives a single entry per CDR3 protein. The table shows 750,000 to 950,000 distinct CDR3 sequences, with around 42% occurring only once. This clonotype was seen a few times. The antigen is unknown. This chain connects TRBV3-1 to TRBJ2-5, with 9 positions matching TRBD2. The sample consisted of blood. This TCR came from a girl aged 5-17 years with multiple sclerosis. CDR3: CASSPPPLAGAETQYF. The CDR3 DNA sequence: TGTGCCAGCAGCCCACCTCCATTAGCGGGAGCGGAGACCCAGTACTTC.